Sequencing of this TCR beta chain was carried out in a study of breast tumors, draining lymph nodes, adjacent tissues. Points from the study as a whole: Findings are consistent with lymph node origin and intratumoral expansion of most tumor T cells. Tumor repertoires ranked between lymph nodes and nontumor tissue in diversity, with V and J gene preferences. The lymph node origin of tumor T cells was framed as consistent with a hypothesis, not demonstrated. Compared with basal-like, luminal-like tumors shared significantly more repertoire with nontumor tissue.

Details on this clonotype: Its antigen is currently unknown. At one of its ends the junction is not consistent with the germline gene, which may arise from a read error.

From germline, CDR1 is MNHEY and CDR2 SMNVEV (reference sequence). The CDR3 covers 17 residues. TCRdb independently ran MiXCR on the multiplex PCR reads; one entry per CDR3 protein. The repertoire consists of fewer than 300,000 distinct CDR3 sequences, with approximately 31% occurring once and the leading ten covering more than 1.3%. Axillary draining lymph nodes of breast cancer patients supplied the node samples. The sample consisted of axillary lymph node tissue. This chain joins TRBV27 and TRBJ2-1; TRBD2 agrees at 14 bases. The sequence was collected from a female donor with breast cancer. Some clones in this sample may be carry-over from other donors' samples. The CDR3 loop is CASSFGTSGSSYNEQSF. The CDR3 DNA reads as TGTGCCAGCAGTTTCGGGACTAGCGGGAGCTCCTACAATGAGCAGTCCTTC.